A selection of T cell receptor beta chains follows, all from one sample in a study of T cells in Graves' hyperthyroidism and ophthalmopathy. TCRdb reprocessed the multiplex PCR reads via MiXCR and lists one record per CDR3 protein. The sample shows nearly 600,000 distinct CDR3 sequences, approximately 14% of them seen only once. Specimen: blood. These receptor sequences come from a young woman with Graves' ophthalmopathy. CDR3s include the opening cysteine and the closing phenylalanine or tryptophan. A D gene is named only where the DNA matches it firmly. Clone size is shown for a subset of rows, as once, few, many or a class of expanded clone.

V gene	J gene	clone size	D gene	CDR3 protein	CDR3 DNA
TRBV19	TRBJ2-7	few	NA	CASSTAPHHTSSIRYEQYF	TGTGCCAGTAGTACGGCCCCACACCACACCTCATCCATCCGGTACGAGCAGTACTTC
TRBV27	TRBJ1-5	few	NA	CASSPRGGNQPQHF	TGTGCCAGCAGTCCCAGGGGTGGCAATCAGCCCCAGCATTTT
TRBV15	TRBJ2-5	many	TRBD1	CATSRAPQGAGSETQYF	TGTGCCACCAGCAGAGCTCCCCAGGGGGCGGGGAGCGAGACCCAGTACTTC
TRBV11-2	TRBJ2-1	many	TRBD2	CASSPLSGRSYNEQFF	TGTGCCAGCAGCCCGCTGAGCGGGAGGTCCTACAATGAGCAGTTCTTC
TRBV28	TRBJ2-5	many	TRBD2	CASRSSGRLVETQYF	TGTGCCAGCAGGTCTAGCGGGAGGCTAGTGGAGACCCAGTACTTC
TRBV19	TRBJ1-1	few	NA	CASSIRIPSEAFF	TGTGCCAGTAGTATTCGGATCCCATCTGAAGCTTTCTTT
TRBV20-1	TRBJ1-5	many	TRBD1	CSAGIGTGSNQPQHF	TGCAGTGCTGGAATCGGGACAGGTAGCAATCAGCCCCAGCATTTT
TRBV4-3	TRBJ2-7	NA	TRBD2	CASSQDTRTSGYEQYF	TGCGCCAGCAGCCAAGATACCCGGACTAGCGGTTACGAGCAGTACTTC
TRBV5-6	TRBJ2-3	many	NA	CASSGGLRFDTQYF	TGTGCCAGCAGCGGGGGCCTTCGATTTGATACGCAGTATTTT
TRBV20-1	TRBJ2-5	few	NA	CSARGVGTSSETQYF	TGCAGTGCTAGGGGAGTCGGAACTAGCAGTGAGACCCAGTACTTC
TRBV7-6	TRBJ2-2	few	TRBD1	CASSLTGGATGELFF	TGTGCCAGCAGTTTGACAGGGGGCGCCACCGGGGAGCTGTTTTTT
TRBV27	TRBJ2-5	NA	NA	CASSLSGVTLAGETQYF	TGTGCCAGCAGTTTATCTGGGGTTACATTGGCGGGGGAGACCCAGTACTTC
TRBV29-1	TRBJ2-5	few	NA	CSVSDPRGRQETQYF	TGCAGCGTATCTGACCCGCGGGGGCGCCAAGAGACCCAGTACTTC
TRBV7-9	TRBJ2-1	NA	TRBD2	CASSLSRRERNNEQFF	TGTGCCAGCAGCTTAAGCCGGCGGGAGAGGAACAATGAGCAGTTCTTC
TRBV27	TRBJ1-2	many	NA	CASRRTTSGAAYGYTF	TGTGCCAGCCGTCGCACAACCTCAGGGGCGGCATATGGCTACACCTTC
TRBV5-1	TRBJ2-3	NA	TRBD2	CASSENGLAGTDTQYF	TGCGCCAGCAGCGAGAATGGACTAGCGGGCACAGATACGCAGTATTTT